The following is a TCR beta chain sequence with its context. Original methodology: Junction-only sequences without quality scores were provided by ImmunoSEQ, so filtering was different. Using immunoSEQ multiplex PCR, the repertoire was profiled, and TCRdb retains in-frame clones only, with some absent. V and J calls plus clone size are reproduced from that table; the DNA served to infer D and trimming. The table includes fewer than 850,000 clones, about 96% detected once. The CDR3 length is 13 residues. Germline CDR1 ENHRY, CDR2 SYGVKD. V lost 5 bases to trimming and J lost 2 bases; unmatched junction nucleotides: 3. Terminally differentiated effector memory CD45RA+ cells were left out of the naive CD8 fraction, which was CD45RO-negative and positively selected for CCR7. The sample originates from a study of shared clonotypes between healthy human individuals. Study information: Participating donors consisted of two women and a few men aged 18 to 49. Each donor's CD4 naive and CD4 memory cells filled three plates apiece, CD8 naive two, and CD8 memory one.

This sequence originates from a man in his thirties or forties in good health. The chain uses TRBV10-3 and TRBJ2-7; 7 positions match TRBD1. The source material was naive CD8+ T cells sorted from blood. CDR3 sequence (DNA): TGTGCCATCAGTCCGACAGGGACCTACGAGCAGTACTTC. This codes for CAISPTGTYEQYF.